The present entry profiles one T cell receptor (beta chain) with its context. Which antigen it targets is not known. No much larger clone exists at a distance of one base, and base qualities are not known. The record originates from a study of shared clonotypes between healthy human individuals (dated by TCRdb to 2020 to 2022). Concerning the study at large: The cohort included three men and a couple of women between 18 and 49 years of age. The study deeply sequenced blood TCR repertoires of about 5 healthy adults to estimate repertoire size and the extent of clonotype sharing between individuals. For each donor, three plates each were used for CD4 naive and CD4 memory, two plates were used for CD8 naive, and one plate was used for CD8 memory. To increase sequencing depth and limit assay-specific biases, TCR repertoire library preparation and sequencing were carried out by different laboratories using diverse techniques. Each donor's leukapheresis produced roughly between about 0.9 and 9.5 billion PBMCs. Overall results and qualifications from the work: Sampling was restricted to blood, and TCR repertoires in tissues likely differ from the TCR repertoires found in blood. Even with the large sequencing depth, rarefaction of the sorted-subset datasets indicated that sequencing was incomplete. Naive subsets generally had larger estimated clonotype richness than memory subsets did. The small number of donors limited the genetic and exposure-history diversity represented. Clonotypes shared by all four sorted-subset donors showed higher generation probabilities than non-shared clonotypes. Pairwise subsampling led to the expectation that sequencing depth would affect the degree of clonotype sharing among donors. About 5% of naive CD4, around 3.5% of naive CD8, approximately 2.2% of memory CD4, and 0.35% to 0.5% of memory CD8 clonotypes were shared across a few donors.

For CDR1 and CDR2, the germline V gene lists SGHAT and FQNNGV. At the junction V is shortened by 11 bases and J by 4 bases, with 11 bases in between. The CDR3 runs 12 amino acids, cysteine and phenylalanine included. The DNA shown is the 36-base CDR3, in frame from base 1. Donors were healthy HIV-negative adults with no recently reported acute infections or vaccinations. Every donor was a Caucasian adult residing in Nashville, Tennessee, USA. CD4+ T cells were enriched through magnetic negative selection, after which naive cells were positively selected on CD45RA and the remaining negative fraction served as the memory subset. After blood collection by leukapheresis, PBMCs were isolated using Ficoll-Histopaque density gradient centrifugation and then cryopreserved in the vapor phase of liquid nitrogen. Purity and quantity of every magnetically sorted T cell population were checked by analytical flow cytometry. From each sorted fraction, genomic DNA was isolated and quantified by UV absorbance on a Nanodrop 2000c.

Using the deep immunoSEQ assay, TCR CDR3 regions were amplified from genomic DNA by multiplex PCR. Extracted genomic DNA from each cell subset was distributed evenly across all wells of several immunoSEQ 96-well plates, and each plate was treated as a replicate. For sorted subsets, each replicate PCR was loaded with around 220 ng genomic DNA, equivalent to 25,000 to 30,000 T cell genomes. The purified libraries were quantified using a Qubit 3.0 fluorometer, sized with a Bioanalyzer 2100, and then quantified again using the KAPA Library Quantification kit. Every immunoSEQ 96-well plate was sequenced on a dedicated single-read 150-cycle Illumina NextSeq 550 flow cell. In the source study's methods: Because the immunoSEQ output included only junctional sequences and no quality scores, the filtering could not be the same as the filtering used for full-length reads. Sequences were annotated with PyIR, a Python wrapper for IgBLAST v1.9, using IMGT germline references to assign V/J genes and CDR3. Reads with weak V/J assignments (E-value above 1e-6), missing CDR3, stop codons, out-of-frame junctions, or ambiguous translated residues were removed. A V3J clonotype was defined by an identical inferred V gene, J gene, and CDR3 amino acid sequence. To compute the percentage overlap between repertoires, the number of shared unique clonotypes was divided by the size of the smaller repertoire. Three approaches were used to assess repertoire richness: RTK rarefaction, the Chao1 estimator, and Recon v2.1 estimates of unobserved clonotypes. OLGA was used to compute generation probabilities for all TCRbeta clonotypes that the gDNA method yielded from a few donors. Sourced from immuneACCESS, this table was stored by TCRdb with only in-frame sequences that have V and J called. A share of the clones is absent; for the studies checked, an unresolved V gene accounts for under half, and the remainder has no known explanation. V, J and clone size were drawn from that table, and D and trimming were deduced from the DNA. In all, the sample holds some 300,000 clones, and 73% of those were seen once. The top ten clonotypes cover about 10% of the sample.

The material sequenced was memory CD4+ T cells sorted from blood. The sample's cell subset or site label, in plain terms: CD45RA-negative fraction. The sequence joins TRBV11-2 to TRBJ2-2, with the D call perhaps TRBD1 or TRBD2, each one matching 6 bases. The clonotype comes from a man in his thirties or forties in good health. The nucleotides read TGTGCCGGGGGGCCCCTCACCGGGGAGCTGTTTTTT. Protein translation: CAGGPLTGELFF.